This record concerns one T cell receptor beta chain sequence. Its antigen is as yet unknown. This entry comes from a study of T cell clones after liver transplantation. The wider study: Tolerant meant at least one year fully off immunosuppression without liver enzymes above twice normal. Draws occurred before transplant, before withdrawal, and after complete or failed withdrawal.

The data were produced by immunoSEQ multiplex PCR, yet TCRdb's version contains in-frame clones alone and is incomplete. The sample contains 93,000 or so clones, about 86% of which appear only once. J gave up 1 base and V 4 bases, and 7 bases lay outside the gene matches. Germline loops: CDR1 SGHVS, CDR2 FQNEAQ. The CDR3 length is 16 residues. General study results and limits: Donor-reactive sequences fell more than third party-reactive ones, suggesting partial deletion. Conclusions were preliminary, with small, heterogeneous patient groups.

Source: CD4+ T cells from blood, taken around 44 months after liver transplant. This sequence originates from a human patient who received a liver transplant. A subset of T cells may come from the graft donor. The chain uses TRBV7-8 and TRBJ2-3; TRBD2 agrees at 8 bases. This CDR3 reads CASSSRGRGGTDTQYF. The CDR3 DNA reads as TGTGCCAGCAGCTCCCGTGGGCGGGGGGGCACAGATACGCAGTATTTT.